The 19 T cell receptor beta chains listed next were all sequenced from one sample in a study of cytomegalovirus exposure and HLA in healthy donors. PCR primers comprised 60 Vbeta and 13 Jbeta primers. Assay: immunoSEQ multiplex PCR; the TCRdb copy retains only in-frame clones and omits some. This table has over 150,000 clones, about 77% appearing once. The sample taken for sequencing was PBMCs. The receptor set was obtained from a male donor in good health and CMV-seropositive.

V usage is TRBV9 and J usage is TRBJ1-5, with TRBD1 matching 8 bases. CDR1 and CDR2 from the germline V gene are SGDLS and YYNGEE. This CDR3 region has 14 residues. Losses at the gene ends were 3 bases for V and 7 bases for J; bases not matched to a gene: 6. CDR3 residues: CASSAQGAGQPQHF. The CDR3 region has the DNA TGTGCCAGCAGCGCTCAGGGGGCCGGCCAGCCCCAGCATTTT.

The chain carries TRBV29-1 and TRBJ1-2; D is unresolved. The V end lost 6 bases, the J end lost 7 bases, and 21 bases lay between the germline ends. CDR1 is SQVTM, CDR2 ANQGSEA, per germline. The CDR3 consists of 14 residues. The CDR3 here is CSVDFGSNLLGYTF. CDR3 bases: TGCAGCGTAGACTTTGGGTCCAATCTGCTTGGCTACACCTTC.

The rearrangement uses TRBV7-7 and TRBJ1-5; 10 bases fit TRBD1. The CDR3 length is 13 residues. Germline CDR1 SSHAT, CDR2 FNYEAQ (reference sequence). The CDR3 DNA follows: TGTGCGGGACAGGGGAATAGCAATCAGCCCCAGCATTTT. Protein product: CAGQGNSNQPQHF.

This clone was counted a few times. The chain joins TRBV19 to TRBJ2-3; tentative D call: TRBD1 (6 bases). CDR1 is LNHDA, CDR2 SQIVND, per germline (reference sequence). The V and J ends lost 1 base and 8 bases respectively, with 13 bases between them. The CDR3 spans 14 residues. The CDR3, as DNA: TGTGCCAGTAGTATAGTGGGGGCAGGACCTACGCAGTATTTT. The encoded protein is CASSIVGAGPTQYF.

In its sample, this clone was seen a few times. The CDR3 nucleotides read TGTGCCAGCAGGGACACACCCAACTACGAGCAGTACTTC. Its protein is CASRDTPNYEQYF. The chain joins TRBV2 to TRBJ2-7; D might be TRBD1 (5 bases). CDR3 length: 13 amino acids. Between the trimmed V and J ends, which lost 6 bases and 3 bases, there was a span of 12 bases. Germline V gives CDR1 SNHLY, CDR2 FYNNEI.

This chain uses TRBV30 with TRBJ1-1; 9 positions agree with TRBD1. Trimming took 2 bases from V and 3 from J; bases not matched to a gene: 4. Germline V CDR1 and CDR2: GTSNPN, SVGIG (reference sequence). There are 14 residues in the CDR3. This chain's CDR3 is CAWSKGQGYTEAFF. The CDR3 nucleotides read TGTGCCTGGAGTAAGGGACAGGGATACACTGAAGCTTTCTTT. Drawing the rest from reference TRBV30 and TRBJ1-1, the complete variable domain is SQTIHQWPATLVQPVGSPLSLECTVEGTSNPNLYWYRQAAGRGLQLLFYSVGIGQISSEVPQNLSASRPQDRQFILSSKKLLLSDSGFYLCAWSKGQGYTEAFFGQGTRLTVV.

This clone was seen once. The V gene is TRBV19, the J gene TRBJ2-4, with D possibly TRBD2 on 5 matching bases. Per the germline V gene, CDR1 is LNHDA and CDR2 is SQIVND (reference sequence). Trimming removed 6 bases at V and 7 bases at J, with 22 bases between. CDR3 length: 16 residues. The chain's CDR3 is CASRDLLRTSGNIQYF. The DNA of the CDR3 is TGTGCCAGTAGGGATCTTTTGAGGACGTCGGGGAACATTCAGTACTTC.

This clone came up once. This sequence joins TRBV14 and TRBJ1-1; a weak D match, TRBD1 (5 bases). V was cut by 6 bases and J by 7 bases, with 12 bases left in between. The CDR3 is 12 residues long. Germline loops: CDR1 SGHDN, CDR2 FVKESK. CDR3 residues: CASSPGQGEAFF. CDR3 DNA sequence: TGTGCCAGCAGTCCTGGGCAGGGTGAAGCTTTCTTT. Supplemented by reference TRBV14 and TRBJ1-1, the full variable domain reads EAGVTQFPSHSVIEKGQTVTLRCDPISGHDNLYWYRRVMGKEIKFLLHFVKESKQDESGMPNNRFLAERTGGTYSTLKVQPAELEDSGVYFCASSPGQGEAFFGQGTRLTVV.

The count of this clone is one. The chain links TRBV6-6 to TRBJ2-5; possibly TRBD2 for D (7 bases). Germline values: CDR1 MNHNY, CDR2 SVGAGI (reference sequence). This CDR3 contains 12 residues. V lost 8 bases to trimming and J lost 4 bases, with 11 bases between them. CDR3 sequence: CASGGASETQYF. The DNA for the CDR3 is TGTGCCAGCGGGGGGGCCTCAGAGACCCAGTACTTC.

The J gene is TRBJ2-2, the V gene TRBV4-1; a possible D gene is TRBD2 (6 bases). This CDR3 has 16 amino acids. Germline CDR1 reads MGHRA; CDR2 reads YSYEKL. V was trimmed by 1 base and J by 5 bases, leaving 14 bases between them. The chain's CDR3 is CASSQGAGGRTGELFF. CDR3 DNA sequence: TGCGCCAGCAGCCAAGGGGCCGGGGGAAGAACCGGGGAGCTGTTTTTT.

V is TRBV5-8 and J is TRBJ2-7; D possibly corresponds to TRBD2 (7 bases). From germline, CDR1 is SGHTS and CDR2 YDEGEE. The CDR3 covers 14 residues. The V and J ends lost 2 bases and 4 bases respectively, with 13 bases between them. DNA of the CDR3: TGTGCCAGCAGCTTTTCGGGGGGCGGGTACGAGCAGTACTTC. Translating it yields CASSFSGGGYEQYF.

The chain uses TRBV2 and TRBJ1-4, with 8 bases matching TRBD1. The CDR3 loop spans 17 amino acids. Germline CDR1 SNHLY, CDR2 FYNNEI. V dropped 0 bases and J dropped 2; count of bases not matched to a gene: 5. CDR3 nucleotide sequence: TGTGCCAGCAGTGAAGCCTCAGGGGGCGCGACTAATGAAAAACTGTTTTTT. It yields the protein CASSEASGGATNEKLFF. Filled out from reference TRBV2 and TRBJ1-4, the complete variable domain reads EPEVTQTPSHQVTQMGQEVILRCVPISNHLYFYWYRQILGQKVEFLVSFYNNEISEKSEIFDDQFSVERPDGSNFTLKIRSTKLEDSAMYFCASSEASGGATNEKLFFGSGTQLSVL.

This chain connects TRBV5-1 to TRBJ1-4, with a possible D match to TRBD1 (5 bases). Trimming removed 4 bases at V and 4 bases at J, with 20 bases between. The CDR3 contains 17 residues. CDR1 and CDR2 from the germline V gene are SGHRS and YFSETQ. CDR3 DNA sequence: TGCGCCAGCAGCGGGGGGGTTGGACCGGACCTTAATGAAAAACTGTTTTTT. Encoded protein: CASSGGVGPDLNEKLFF.

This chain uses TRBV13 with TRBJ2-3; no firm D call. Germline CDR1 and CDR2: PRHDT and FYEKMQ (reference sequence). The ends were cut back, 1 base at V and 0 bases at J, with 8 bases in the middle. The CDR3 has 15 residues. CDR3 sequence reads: CASSLVKTSTDTQYF. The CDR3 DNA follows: TGTGCCAGCAGCTTAGTCAAGACTAGCACAGATACGCAGTATTTT. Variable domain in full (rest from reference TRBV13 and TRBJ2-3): AAGVIQSPRHLIKEKRETATLKCYPIPRHDTVYWYQQGPGQDPQFLISFYEKMQSDKGSIPDRFSAQQFSDYHSELNMSSLELGDSALYFCASSLVKTSTDTQYFGPGTRLTVL.

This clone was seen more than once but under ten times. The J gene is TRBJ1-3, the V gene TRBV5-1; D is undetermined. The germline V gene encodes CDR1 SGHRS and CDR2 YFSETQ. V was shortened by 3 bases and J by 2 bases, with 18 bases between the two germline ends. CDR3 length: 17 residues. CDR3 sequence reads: CASSSSTGSGTGNTIYF. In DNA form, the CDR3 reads TGCGCCAGCAGCTCCTCAACGGGGAGTGGGACTGGAAACACCATATATTTT.

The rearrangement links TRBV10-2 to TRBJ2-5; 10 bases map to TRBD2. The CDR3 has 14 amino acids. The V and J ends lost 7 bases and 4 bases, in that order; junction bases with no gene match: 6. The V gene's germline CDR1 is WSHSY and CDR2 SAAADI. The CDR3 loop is CASTLAGVGETQYF. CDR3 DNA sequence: TGCGCCAGCACCCTAGCGGGGGTGGGAGAGACCCAGTACTTC.

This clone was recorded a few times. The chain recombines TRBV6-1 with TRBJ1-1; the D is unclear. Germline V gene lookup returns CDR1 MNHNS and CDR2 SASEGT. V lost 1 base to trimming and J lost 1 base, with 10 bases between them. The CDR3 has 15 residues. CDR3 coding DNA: TGTGCCAGCAGTGAAGTTCGATACAAGAACACTGAAGCTTTCTTT. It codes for CASSEVRYKNTEAFF.

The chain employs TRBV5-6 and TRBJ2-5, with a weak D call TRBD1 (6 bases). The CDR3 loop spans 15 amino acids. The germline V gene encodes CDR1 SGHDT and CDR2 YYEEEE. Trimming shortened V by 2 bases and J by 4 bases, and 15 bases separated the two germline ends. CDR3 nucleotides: TGTGCCAGCAGCTTCGGCCAGGGGAATGTAGAGACCCAGTACTTC. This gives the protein CASSFGQGNVETQYF.

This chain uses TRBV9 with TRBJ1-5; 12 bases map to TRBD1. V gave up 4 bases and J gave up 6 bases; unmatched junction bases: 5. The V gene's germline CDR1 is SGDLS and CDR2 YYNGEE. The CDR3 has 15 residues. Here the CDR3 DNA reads TGTGCCAGCAGCATGGGACAGGGGGCTGGTCAGCCCCAGCATTTT. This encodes CASSMGQGAGQPQHF.